The present T cell receptor beta chain was sequenced within a study of blood T cell repertoires in COVID-19. In the study overall: Whether acute or convalescent, the COVID-19 samples came from the United States, Italy and Spain. T cells, B-cell-depleted T cells, or PBMCs provided the cDNA or gDNA that served as material.

The CDR3 is made up of 18 amino acids. V lost 0 bases to trimming and J lost 4 bases, with 21 bases between them. The V gene's germline CDR1 is SGHVS and CDR2 FQNEAQ. Cohorts were based on clinical histories the participants reported. Authors' methods: From reference gene primer amplification, estimates of nucleated cell counts were derived. Only in-frame clones appear in the TCRdb table, and some are missing; sequencing was by immunoSEQ multiplex PCR. The V and J calls and clone size were taken over from that table, and D and trimming were inferred from the DNA. The sample contains 290,000 or so clones, 90% of which appear only once.

The specimen was PBMCs or T cells enriched from blood (not recorded which). The chain combines TRBV7-8 with TRBJ1-2, with a tentative D call TRBD1 (5 bases). This TCR derives from a woman younger than 30 with acute COVID-19. CDR3: CASSLAGRGRLRSYGYTF. The CDR3 DNA reads as TGTGCCAGCAGCTTAGCGGGGCGAGGCAGGCTGCGGAGCTATGGCTACACCTTC.